Each of the 18 T cell receptor beta chains below was sequenced from the same sample in a study of CD8 T cells in Susac syndrome. Random hexamers were used to reverse transcribe roughly 0.5 to 1 ug of RNA. Each CDR3 protein is one row after TCRdb ran MiXCR on the immunoSEQ multiplex PCR reads. The table shows about 110,000 distinct CDR3 sequences, with around 95% occurring only once. Sequencing used CD4+ T cells from PBMCs. These receptor sequences come from a human donor in good health.

Only one count was recorded for this clonotype. The chain links TRBV24-1 to TRBJ1-1, with unresolved D. This CDR3 is 16 amino acids long. Trimming took 2 bases from V and 5 from J, leaving 17 bases between them. Germline CDR1 and CDR2: KGHDR and SFDVKD. The DNA of the CDR3 is TGTGCCACCAGTGATTCTTTGGCAGAACTAGTGACTGAAGCTTTCTTT. It specifies CATSDSLAELVTEAFF.

The chain joins TRBV5-1 to TRBJ2-1, with D maybe TRBD2 (7 bases). The length of the CDR3 is 15 residues. V lost 3 bases to trimming and J lost 6 bases, with 16 bases between them. The germline V gene has CDR1 SGHRS and CDR2 YFSETQ. The CDR3 spells CASSWGPTSSNEQFF. The CDR3 coding sequence is TGCGCCAGCAGCTGGGGGCCGACTAGCTCCAATGAGCAGTTCTTC. Using reference TRBV5-1 and TRBJ2-1 for the parts outside the CDR3, the full variable domain is KAGVTQTPRYLIKTRGQQVTLSCSPISGHRSVSWYQQTPGQGLQFLFEYFSETQRNKGNFPGRFSGRQFSNSRSEMNVSTLELGDSALYLCASSWGPTSSNEQFFGPGTRLTVL.

The V call is TRBV29-1, the J call TRBJ2-1; 7 bases fit TRBD1. Unmatched junction bases numbered 0, after V lost 4 bases and J lost 6 bases. CDR1 and CDR2 from the germline V gene are SQVTM and ANQGSEA. The CDR3 is made up of 11 amino acids. CDR3 amino acids: CSVGQGNEQFF. CDR3 DNA: TGCAGCGTTGGACAGGGCAATGAGCAGTTCTTC.

V usage is TRBV6-1 and J usage is TRBJ2-6; tentatively, D is TRBD1 (6 bases). This CDR3 is built from 18 residues. Trimming removed 8 bases from V and 2 bases from J, with 22 bases in between. Germline values: CDR1 MNHNS, CDR2 SASEGT. The CDR3 loop reads CASRIQLTGSPGANVLTF. Here the CDR3 DNA reads TGTGCCAGCCGAATTCAGTTGACAGGCTCCCCTGGGGCCAACGTCCTGACTTTC.

In its sample, this clonotype was seen a few times. The chain is built from TRBV29-1 and TRBJ2-7; tentatively, D is TRBD1 (5 bases). CDR1 SQVTM and CDR2 ANQGSEA come from the germline V gene. The germline V and J ends were trimmed by 4 bases and 0 bases, with 10 bases remaining between them. This CDR3 spans 13 amino acids. CDR3 bases: TGCAGCGTTGGTGACAGAAGCTCCTACGAGCAGTACTTC. Translation: CSVGDRSSYEQYF.

The chain couples TRBV5-6 to TRBJ2-1, with 7 bases aligning to TRBD2. V dropped 5 bases and J dropped 4; count of bases not matched to a gene: 12. CDR3 length equals 16 residues. Looked up from germline, CDR1 is SGHDT and CDR2 is YYEEEE. The CDR3 is CASSEDGGEVYNEQFF. In nucleotides, the CDR3 is TGTGCCAGCAGTGAAGATGGGGGGGAGGTATACAATGAGCAGTTCTTC. The whole variable domain, remainder taken from reference TRBV5-6 and TRBJ2-1, is DAGVTQSPTHLIKTRGQQVTLRCSPKSGHDTVSWYQQALGQGPQFIFQYYEEEERQRGNFPDRFSGHQFPNYSSELNVNALLLGDSALYLCASSEDGGEVYNEQFFGPGTRLTVL.

This clonotype was seen just once. The genes are TRBV29-1 and TRBJ1-6, with D uncertain. Germline V lookup: CDR1 SQVTM, CDR2 ANQGSEA. This CDR3 spans 14 amino acids. V shed 7 bases and J shed 6 bases, with 16 bases lying between them. CDR3 DNA sequence: TGCAGCGCCACTAGGTTGGACGGTAATTCACCCCTCCACTTT. This encodes CSATRLDGNSPLHF. The full variable domain, rest sourced from reference TRBV29-1 and TRBJ1-6, is SAVISQKPSRDICQRGTSLTIQCQVDSQVTMMFWYRQQPGQSLTLIATANQGSEATYESGFVIDKFPISRPNLTFSTLTVSNMSPEDSSIYLCSATRLDGNSPLHFGNGTRLTVT.

The gene calls are TRBV7-2 and TRBJ1-2; 9 bases fit TRBD1. The CDR3 covers 14 residues. The germline gives CDR1 SGHTA, CDR2 FQGNSA. V shed 3 bases and J 5 bases; nucleotides not matched to a gene: 4. CDR3 in amino acids: CASSFDRGAYGYTF. In DNA form, the CDR3 reads TGTGCCAGCAGCTTTGACAGGGGGGCATATGGCTACACCTTC.

A word on this clonotype: At one of its ends the junction is not consistent with the germline gene, which may arise from a read error. The V call is TRBV20-1, the J call TRBJ2-3; possible D gene TRBD1, 5 bases. The CDR3 length is 14 residues. CDR1 and CDR2 (germline): DFQATT, SNEGSKA (reference sequence). The DNA of the CDR3 is TGCAGTGCTCGAGACAGCCCCAGCACAGATACGCAGTATTTT. It codes for CSARDSPSTDTQYF.

This clonotype was seen a few times. The gene calls are TRBV12-3 or TRBV12-4 and TRBJ2-5; D is unresolved. Between the trimmed V and J ends, which lost 5 bases and 2 bases, there was a span of 12 bases. The CDR3 is 14 amino acids. The chain's CDR3 is CASSPGTGQETQYF. The DNA for the CDR3 is TGTGCCAGCAGTCCCGGCACGGGTCAAGAGACCCAGTACTTC.

The V and J genes are TRBV4-1 and TRBJ2-2, with 11 bases identical to TRBD2. The germline V gene has CDR1 MGHRA and CDR2 YSYEKL. The J segment lost 6 bases and the V segment lost 1 base, leaving 7 bases of the junction unmatched. CDR3 size: 17 residues. CDR3 coding DNA: TGCGCCAGCAGCCAAGTCTCGGGACTAGCGGTCCCCGGGGAGCTGTTTTTT. Amino acid sequence: CASSQVSGLAVPGELFF.

This clonotype appeared once. The genes are TRBV9 and TRBJ2-6; D is possibly TRBD2 (5 bases). The CDR3 length is 15 residues. V dropped 2 bases and J dropped 0 bases, with 6 bases sitting between them. Germline values: CDR1 SGDLS, CDR2 YYNGEE. In nucleotides, the CDR3 is TGTGCCAGCAGCGTTGGACTCTCTGGGGCCAACGTCCTGACTTTC. It translates to CASSVGLSGANVLTF.

The chain carries TRBV20-1 and TRBJ2-2, with a possible D match to TRBD2 (5 bases). The CDR3 runs 15 residues. Trimming removed 2 bases from V and 2 bases from J, with 12 bases in between. CDR1 is DFQATT, CDR2 SNEGSKA, per germline (reference sequence). The CDR3 nucleotides read TGCAGTGCTAGACCTGGAGGCCGAAACACCGGGGAGCTGTTTTTT. Translation gives CSARPGGRNTGELFF.

This clonotype was observed once. The V call is TRBV29-1, the J call TRBJ2-1; 7 nucleotides agree with TRBD1. The junction had 3 bases not matched to a gene; V was cut back by 6 bases and J by 7 bases. The CDR3 runs 11 residues. The V gene's germline CDR1 is SQVTM and CDR2 ANQGSEA. CDR3 in DNA: TGCAGCGTAAACAGGGGTAATGAGCAGTTCTTC. Its protein product is CSVNRGNEQFF.

V gene TRBV24-1 combines with J gene TRBJ1-5; a weak D match, TRBD1 (5 bases). The germline V gene encodes CDR1 KGHDR and CDR2 SFDVKD. The CDR3 extends over 16 amino acids. The germline V and J ends were trimmed by 2 bases and 3 bases, with 13 bases remaining between them. The CDR3 DNA reads TGTGCCACCAGTGATTCGGGCAGGGTAACCAATCAGCCCCAGCATTTT. This codes for CATSDSGRVTNQPQHF.

This clonotype was seen a handful of times. This chain links TRBV5-6 with TRBJ1-1; 10 bases align to TRBD1. Germline assignment: CDR1 SGHDT and CDR2 YYEEEE. This CDR3 has 14 amino acids. Trimming cost V 5 bases and J 4 bases; bases outside gene matches: 5. CDR3 amino acids: CASSPDRGLTEAFF. The CDR3, as DNA: TGTGCCAGCAGTCCTGACAGGGGGCTCACTGAAGCTTTCTTT.

The V and J genes are TRBV18 and TRBJ2-7, with D uncertain. The germline V gene encodes CDR1 KGHSH and CDR2 LQKENI. Between the trimmed V and J ends, which lost 1 base and 6 bases, there was a span of 13 bases. The CDR3 contains 14 residues. The CDR3 DNA sequence: TGTGCCAGCTCACCACTGGGCAATCGAGGCGAGCAGTACTTC. Translating it yields CASSPLGNRGEQYF.

The rearrangement links TRBV30 to TRBJ2-5; 10 bases match TRBD2. There are 14 residues in the CDR3. The V gene's germline CDR1 is GTSNPN and CDR2 SVGIG (reference sequence). Trimming removed 0 bases from V and 5 bases from J; junction bases left unmatched: 3. The CDR3, as DNA: TGTGCCTGGAGTGTAAATAGCGGGGGGGAGACCCAGTACTTC. Protein: CAWSVNSGGETQYF.